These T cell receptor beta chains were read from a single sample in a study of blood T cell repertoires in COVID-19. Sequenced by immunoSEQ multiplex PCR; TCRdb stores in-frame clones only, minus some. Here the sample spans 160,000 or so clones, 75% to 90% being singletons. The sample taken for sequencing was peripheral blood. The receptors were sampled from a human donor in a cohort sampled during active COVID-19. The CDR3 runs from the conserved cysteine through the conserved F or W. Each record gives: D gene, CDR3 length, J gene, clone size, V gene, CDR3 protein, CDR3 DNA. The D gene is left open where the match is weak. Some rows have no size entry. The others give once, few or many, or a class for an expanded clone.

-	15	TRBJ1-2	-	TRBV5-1	CASSRGAGGENGYTF	TGCGCCAGCAGCCGGGGGGCAGGCGGCGAGAATGGCTACACCTTC
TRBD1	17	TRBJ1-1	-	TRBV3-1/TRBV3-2	CASSHHPTGYMNTEAFF	TGTGCCAGCAGCCATCACCCGACAGGGTACATGAACACTGAAGCTTTCTTT
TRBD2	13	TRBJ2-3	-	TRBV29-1	CSGHSGREDTQYF	TGCAGCGGGCATAGCGGGAGGGAAGATACGCAGTATTTT
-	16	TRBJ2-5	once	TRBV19	CASSIDQPGRGETQYF	TGTGCCAGTAGTATAGATCAGCCAGGGCGTGGAGAGACCCAGTACTTC
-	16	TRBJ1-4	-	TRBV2	CASSGLSLSTNEKLFF	TGTGCCAGCAGTGGGCTTAGCCTGTCAACTAATGAAAAACTGTTTTTT
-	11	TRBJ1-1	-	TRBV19	CASISSSEAFF	TGTGCCAGTATAAGTAGCTCTGAAGCTTTCTTT
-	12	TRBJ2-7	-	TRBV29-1	CSVETGTFGQYF	TGCAGCGTTGAAACAGGGACCTTCGGGCAGTACTTC
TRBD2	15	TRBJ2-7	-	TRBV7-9	CASSLGTSSSYEQYF	TGTGCCAGCAGCTTAGGGACTAGCAGCTCCTACGAGCAGTACTTC
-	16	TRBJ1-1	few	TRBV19	CASSKPPTGRDTEAFF	TGTGCCAGTAGTAAGCCCCCCACAGGGAGGGACACTGAAGCTTTCTTT
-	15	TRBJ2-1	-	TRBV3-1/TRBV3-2	CASSQFSARGNEQFF	TGTGCCAGCAGCCAATTCTCAGCCCGGGGCAATGAGCAGTTCTTC
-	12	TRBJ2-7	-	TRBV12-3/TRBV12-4	CASSLSKREQYF	TGTGCCAGCAGTTTATCCAAGCGGGAGCAGTACTTC
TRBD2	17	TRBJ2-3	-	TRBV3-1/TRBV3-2	CASSQGGLREASDTQYF	TGTGCCAGCAGCCAAGGCGGTCTGCGGGAGGCGTCAGATACGCAGTATTTT
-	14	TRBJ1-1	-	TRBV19	CASSHPGANTEAFF	TGTGCCAGTAGTCACCCGGGTGCGAACACTGAAGCTTTCTTT
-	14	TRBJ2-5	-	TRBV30	CAWSVLDRGETQYF	TGTGCCTGGAGTGTACTGGATCGGGGGGAGACCCAGTACTTC
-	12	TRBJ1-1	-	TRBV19	CASSLRNTEAFF	TGTGCCAGTAGTCTACGAAACACTGAAGCTTTCTTT
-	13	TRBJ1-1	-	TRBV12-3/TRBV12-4	CASSPGYRAEAFF	TGTGCCAGCAGCCCCGGATATCGGGCTGAAGCTTTCTTT
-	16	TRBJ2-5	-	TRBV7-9	CASSLSVGMYQETQYF	TGTGCCAGCAGCTTAAGTGTCGGGATGTACCAAGAGACCCAGTACTTC
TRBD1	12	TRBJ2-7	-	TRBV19	CASSPTKGAQYF	TGTGCCAGTAGTCCGACGAAGGGGGCCCAGTACTTC
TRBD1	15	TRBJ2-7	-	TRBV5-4	CASSIRTGGTYEQYF	TGTGCCAGCAGCATAAGGACAGGGGGTACGTACGAGCAGTACTTC
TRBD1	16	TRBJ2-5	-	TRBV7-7	CASSLTQTGGWETQYF	TGTGCTAGCAGCTTAACTCAGACAGGGGGCTGGGAGACCCAGTACTTC
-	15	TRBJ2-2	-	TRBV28	CASLRGAPGTGELFF	TGTGCCAGTCTTCGGGGGGCCCCGGGCACCGGGGAGCTGTTTTTT
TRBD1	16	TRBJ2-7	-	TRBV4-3	CASSQDTGTGQYEQYF	TGCGCCAGCAGCCAGGATACCGGGACAGGGCAGTACGAGCAGTACTTC
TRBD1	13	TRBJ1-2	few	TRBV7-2	CASSEGTGWGYTF	TGTGCCAGCAGCGAGGGGACAGGGTGGGGCTACACCTTC
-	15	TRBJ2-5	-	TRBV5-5	CASSSLQEYQETQYF	TGTGCCAGCAGCTCCTTACAGGAGTACCAAGAGACCCAGTACTTC
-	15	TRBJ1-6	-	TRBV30	CAWSVRGGGSSPLHF	TGTGCCTGGAGTGTACGAGGTGGGGGCAGTTCACCCCTCCACTTT
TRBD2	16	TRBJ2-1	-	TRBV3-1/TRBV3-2	CASSPPGSGRKGEQFF	TGTGCCAGCAGCCCCCCGGGTAGCGGGAGGAAGGGTGAGCAGTTCTTC
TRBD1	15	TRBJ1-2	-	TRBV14	CASSPHSGQGYGYTF	TGTGCCAGCAGCCCGCATTCCGGACAGGGTTATGGCTACACCTTC
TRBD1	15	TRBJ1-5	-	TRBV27	CASSLTGQPHQPQHF	TGTGCCAGCAGTTTGACGGGACAGCCTCATCAGCCCCAGCATTTT
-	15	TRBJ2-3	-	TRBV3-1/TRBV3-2	CASSQDSGSTDTQYF	TGTGCCAGCAGCCAAGACTCCGGGAGCACAGATACGCAGTATTTT
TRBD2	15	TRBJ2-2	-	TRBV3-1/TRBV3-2	CASSGSGTNTGELFF	TGTGCCAGCAGTGGGAGCGGGACTAACACCGGGGAGCTGTTTTTT
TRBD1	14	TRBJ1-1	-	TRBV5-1	CASSQATGTTEAFF	TGCGCCAGCAGCCAAGCGACAGGGACCACTGAAGCTTTCTTT
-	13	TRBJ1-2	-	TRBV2	CASSDRGIGGYTF	TGTGCCAGCAGTGACAGGGGAATAGGGGGCTACACCTTC
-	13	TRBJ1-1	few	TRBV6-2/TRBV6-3	CASSPAGFSEAFF	TGTGCCAGCAGTCCCGCAGGGTTTTCTGAAGCTTTCTTT
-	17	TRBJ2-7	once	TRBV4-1	CASSQDLPGRPVYEQYF	TGCGCCAGCAGCCAAGATCTCCCAGGGAGGCCCGTCTACGAGCAGTACTTC
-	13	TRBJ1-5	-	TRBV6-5	CASGRTSNQPQHF	TGTGCCAGCGGTCGGACTTCCAATCAGCCCCAGCATTTT